This TCR beta chain was sequenced during a study of shared clonotypes between healthy human individuals (dated by TCRdb to 2019 to 2021). A note on the overall study: The cohort included three men and a couple of women between 18 and 49 years of age. Each donor's leukapheresis produced roughly between about 0.9 and 9.5 billion PBMCs. To estimate repertoire size and how much clonotype sharing occurs between individuals, the study deeply sequenced the blood TCR repertoires of several healthy adults. To increase sequencing depth and limit assay-specific biases, TCR repertoire library preparation and sequencing were carried out by different laboratories using diverse techniques. Per donor, three plates each were used for CD4 naive and CD4 memory, two for CD8 naive, and one for CD8 memory.

Points the paper makes about the study in general: Sampling was restricted to blood, and TCR repertoires in tissue are likely to differ from TCR repertoires in blood. Clonotypes shared by all four sorted-subset donors showed higher generation probabilities than non-shared clonotypes. Pairwise subsampling indicated that sequencing depth was expected to affect the degree of clonotype sharing among donors. Sharing across a few donors was observed for around 5% of naive CD4, 3.5% of naive CD8, over 2% of memory CD4, and around 0.4% of memory CD8 clonotypes. Larger estimated clonotype richness was generally found for naive subsets than for memory subsets. Incomplete sequencing was indicated by rarefaction of sorted-subset datasets, despite the large sequencing depth. Because the study included only a small number of donors, the genetic and exposure-history diversity represented was limited.

Using the deep immunoSEQ assay, TCR CDR3 regions were amplified from genomic DNA by multiplex PCR. Extracted genomic DNA from each cell subset was distributed evenly across all wells of several immunoSEQ 96-well plates, and each plate was treated as a replicate. For sorted subsets, roughly 200 ng genomic DNA, equal to tens of thousands of T cell genomes, was loaded into each replicate PCR. Purified libraries were measured with a Qubit 3.0 fluorometer, size-checked on a Bioanalyzer 2100, and measured again with the KAPA Library Quantification kit. Every immunoSEQ 96-well plate was sequenced on a dedicated single-read 150-cycle Illumina NextSeq 550 flow cell. In the source study's methods: The immunoSEQ output contained only junctional sequences without quality scores, so filtering could not match that applied to full-length reads. Sequences were annotated with PyIR, a Python wrapper for IgBLAST v1.9, using IMGT germline references to assign V/J genes and CDR3. Any read was removed if the V/J assignment was weak (E-value above 1e-6), the CDR3 was missing, or the read contained stop codons, out-of-frame junctions, or ambiguous translated residues. V3J clonotypes were defined as sequences sharing the same inferred V gene, J gene, and CDR3 amino acid sequence. To compute the percentage overlap between repertoires, the number of shared unique clonotypes was divided by the size of the smaller repertoire. Three approaches were used to assess repertoire richness: RTK rarefaction, the Chao1 estimator, and Recon v2.1 estimates of unobserved clonotypes. Generation probabilities for all TCRbeta clonotypes obtained by the gDNA method from several donors were computed using OLGA. TCRdb mirrors the immuneACCESS table, restricted to in-frame sequences. Some clones are absent from its copies; in checked studies, under half trace to an unresolved V gene, and the reason for the others is unknown. V and J calls plus clone size are reproduced from that table; the DNA served to infer D and trimming. Counted in this sample were a few million clones; approximately 95% of them appeared once. Clones ranked in the top ten supply about 0.37% of the sample.

The donors were healthy, HIV-negative adults with no recently reported acute infections or vaccinations. Every donor was a Caucasian adult residing in Nashville, Tennessee, USA. CD4+ T cells were enriched through magnetic negative selection, after which naive cells were positively selected on CD45RA and the remaining negative fraction served as the memory subset. After blood collection by leukapheresis, PBMCs were isolated using Ficoll-Histopaque density gradient centrifugation and then cryopreserved in the vapor phase of liquid nitrogen. Analytical flow cytometry was used to check the purity and quantity of every magnetically sorted T cell population. Each sorted fraction had its genomic DNA isolated and then quantified by UV absorbance on a Nanodrop 2000c. Notes on this clone: What antigen it recognizes has not been identified. No base-level quality is on record; no much larger clone is a single base apart.

Trimming costs V 2 bases and J 6 bases, and their ends lie 17 bases apart. Measured from the cysteine to the phenylalanine, the CDR3 is 16 residues long. The read is trimmed to its CDR3 DNA, 48 bases read in frame from base 1. From a lookup of the germline V gene, CDR1 and CDR2 are MRHNA and SNTAGT. Recombination linked TRBV6-4 to TRBJ2-1, with TRBD2 tentatively as D gene (5 bases match). This receptor was taken from a man aged 18 to 35 in good health. Some clones in this sample may be carry-over from other donors' samples. Sample: naive CD4+ T cells from PBMCs. The sample's cell subset or site, from its label and the paper: CD45RA+ positively selected. Read as DNA, the sequence is TGTGCCAGCAGTGACGGAGGCACCCGCCGGGGCAATGAGCAGTTCTTC. This is translated as CASSDGGTRRGNEQFF.